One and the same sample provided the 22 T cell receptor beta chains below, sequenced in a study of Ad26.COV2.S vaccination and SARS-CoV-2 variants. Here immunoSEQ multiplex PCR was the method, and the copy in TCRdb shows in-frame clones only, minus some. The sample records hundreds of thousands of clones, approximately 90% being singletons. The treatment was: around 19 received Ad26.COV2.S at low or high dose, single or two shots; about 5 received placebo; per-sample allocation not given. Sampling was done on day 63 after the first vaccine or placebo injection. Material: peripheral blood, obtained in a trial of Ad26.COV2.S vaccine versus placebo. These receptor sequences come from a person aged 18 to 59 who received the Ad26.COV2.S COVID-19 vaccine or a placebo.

The CDR3 nucleotides read TGCGCCAGCAGCCAATACACAGGGTCTGGGGCCAACGTCCTGACTTTC. Its translation: CASSQYTGSGANVLTF. The chain has TRBV4-3 and TRBJ2-6; D possibly corresponds to TRBD1 (6 bases). The CDR3 covers 16 residues. Trimming left V 2 bases short and J 1 base short, with 9 bases between. The germline gives CDR1 LGHNA, CDR2 YSLEER.

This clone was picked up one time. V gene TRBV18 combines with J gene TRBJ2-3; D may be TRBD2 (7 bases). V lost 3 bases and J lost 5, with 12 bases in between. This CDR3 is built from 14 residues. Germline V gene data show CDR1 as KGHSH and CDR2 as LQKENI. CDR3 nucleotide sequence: TGTGCCAGCTCACCGGGGGGGCGTCAAGATACGCAGTATTTT. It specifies CASSPGGRQDTQYF.

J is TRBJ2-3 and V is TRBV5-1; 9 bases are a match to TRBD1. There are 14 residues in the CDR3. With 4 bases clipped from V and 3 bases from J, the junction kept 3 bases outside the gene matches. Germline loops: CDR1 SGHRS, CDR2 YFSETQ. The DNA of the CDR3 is TGCGCCAGCAGCCGGGACAGGGAAACAGATACGCAGTATTTT. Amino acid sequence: CASSRDRETDTQYF.

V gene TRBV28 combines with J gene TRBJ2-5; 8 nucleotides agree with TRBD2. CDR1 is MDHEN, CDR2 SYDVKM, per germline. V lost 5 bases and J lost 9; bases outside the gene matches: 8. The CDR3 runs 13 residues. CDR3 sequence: CASSPLRRGAQYF. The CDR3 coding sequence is TGTGCCAGCAGTCCACTCCGGCGGGGGGCCCAGTACTTC.

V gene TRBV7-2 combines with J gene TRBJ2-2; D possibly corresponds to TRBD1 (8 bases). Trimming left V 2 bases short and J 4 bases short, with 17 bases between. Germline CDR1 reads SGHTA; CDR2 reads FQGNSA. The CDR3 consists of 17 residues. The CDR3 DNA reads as TGTGCCAGCAGCTTATCGGGGGGAGGGACAGGCACCGGGGAGCTGTTTTTT. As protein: CASSLSGGGTGTGELFF.

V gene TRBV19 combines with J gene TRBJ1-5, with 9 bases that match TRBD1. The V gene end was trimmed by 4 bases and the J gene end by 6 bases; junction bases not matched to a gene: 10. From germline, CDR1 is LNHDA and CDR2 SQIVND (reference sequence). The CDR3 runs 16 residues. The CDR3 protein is CASSSEGNRGPQPQHF. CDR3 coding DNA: TGTGCCAGTAGTAGTGAAGGCAACAGGGGGCCTCAGCCCCAGCATTTT. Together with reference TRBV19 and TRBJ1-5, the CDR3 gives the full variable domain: DGGITQSPKYLFRKEGQNVTLSCEQNLNHDAMYWYRQDPGQGLRLIYYSQIVNDFQKGDIAEGYSVSREKKESFPLTVTSAQKNPTAFYLCASSSEGNRGPQPQHFGDGTRLSIL.

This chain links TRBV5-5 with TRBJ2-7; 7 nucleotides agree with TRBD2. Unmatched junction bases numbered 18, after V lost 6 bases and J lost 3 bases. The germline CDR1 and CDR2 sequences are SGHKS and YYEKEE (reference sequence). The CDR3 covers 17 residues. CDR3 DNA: TGTGCCAGCAATCTCAGGGCGGGGACTAACTGGGGCTACGAGCAGTACTTC. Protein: CASNLRAGTNWGYEQYF.

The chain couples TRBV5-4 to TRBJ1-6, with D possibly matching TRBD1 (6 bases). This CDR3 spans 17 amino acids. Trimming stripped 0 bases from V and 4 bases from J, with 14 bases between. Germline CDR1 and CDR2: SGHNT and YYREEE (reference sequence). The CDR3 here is CASSLAGGAGYNSPLHF. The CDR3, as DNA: TGTGCCAGCAGCTTGGCCGGGGGGGCCGGATATAATTCACCCCTCCACTTT.

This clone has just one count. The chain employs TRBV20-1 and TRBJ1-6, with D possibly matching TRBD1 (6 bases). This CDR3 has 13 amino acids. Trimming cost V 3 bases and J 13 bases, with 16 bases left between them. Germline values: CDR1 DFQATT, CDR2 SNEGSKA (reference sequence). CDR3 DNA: TGCAGTGCTAGTAGATACGCAGGGGACCCCCTCCACTTT. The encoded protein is CSASRYAGDPLHF.

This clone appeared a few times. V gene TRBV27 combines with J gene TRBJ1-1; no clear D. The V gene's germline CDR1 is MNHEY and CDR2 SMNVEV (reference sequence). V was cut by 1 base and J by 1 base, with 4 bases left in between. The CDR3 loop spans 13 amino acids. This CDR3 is CASSLFGNTEAFF. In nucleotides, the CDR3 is TGTGCCAGCAGTTTATTTGGGAACACTGAAGCTTTCTTT.

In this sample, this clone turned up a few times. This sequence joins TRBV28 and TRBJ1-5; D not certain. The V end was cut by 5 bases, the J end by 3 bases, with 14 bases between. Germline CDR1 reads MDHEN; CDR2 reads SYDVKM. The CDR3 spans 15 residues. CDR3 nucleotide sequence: TGTGCCAGCAGTCAGTCAGGAGGATACAATCAGCCCCAGCATTTT. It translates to CASSQSGGYNQPQHF.

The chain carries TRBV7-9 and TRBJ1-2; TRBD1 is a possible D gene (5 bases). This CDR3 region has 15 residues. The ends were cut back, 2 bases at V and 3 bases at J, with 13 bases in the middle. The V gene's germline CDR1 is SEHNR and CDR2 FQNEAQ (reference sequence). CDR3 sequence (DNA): TGTGCCAGCAGCTTACAGGGTAACAGACACTATGGCTACACCTTC. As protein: CASSLQGNRHYGYTF.

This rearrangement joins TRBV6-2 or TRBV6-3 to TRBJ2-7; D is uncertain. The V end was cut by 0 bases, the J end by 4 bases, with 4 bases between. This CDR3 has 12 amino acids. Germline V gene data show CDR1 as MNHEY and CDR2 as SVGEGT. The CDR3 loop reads CASSYSIYEQYF. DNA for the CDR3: TGTGCCAGCAGTTACTCGATATACGAGCAGTACTTC.

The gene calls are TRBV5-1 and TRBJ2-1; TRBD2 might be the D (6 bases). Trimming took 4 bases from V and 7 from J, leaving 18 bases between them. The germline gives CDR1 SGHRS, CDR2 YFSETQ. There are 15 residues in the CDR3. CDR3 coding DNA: TGCGCCAGCAGCGGATTCCCGGGGACTGGGAATGAGCAGTTCTTC. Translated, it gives CASSGFPGTGNEQFF. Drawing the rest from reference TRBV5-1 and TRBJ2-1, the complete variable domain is KAGVTQTPRYLIKTRGQQVTLSCSPISGHRSVSWYQQTPGQGLQFLFEYFSETQRNKGNFPGRFSGRQFSNSRSEMNVSTLELGDSALYLCASSGFPGTGNEQFFGPGTRLTVL.

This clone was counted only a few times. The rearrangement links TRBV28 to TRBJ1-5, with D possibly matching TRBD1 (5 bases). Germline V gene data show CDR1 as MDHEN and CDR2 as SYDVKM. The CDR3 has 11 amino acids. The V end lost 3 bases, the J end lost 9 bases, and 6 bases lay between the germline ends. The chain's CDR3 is CASSFQGPQHF. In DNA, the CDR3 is TGTGCCAGCAGTTTCCAGGGGCCCCAGCATTTT.

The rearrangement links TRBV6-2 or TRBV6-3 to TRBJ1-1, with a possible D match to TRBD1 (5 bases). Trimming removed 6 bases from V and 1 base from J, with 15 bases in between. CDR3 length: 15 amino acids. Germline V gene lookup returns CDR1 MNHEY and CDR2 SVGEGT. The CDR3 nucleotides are TGTGCCAGCAGCTCGGGACGGGGGGAGAACACTGAAGCTTTCTTT. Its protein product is CASSSGRGENTEAFF.

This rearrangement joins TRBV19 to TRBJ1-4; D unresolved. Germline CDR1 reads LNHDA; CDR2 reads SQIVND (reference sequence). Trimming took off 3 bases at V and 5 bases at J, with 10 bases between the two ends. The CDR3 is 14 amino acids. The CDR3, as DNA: TGTGCCAGTAGTATGAAAATAGGAAATGAAAAACTGTTTTTT. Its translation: CASSMKIGNEKLFF.

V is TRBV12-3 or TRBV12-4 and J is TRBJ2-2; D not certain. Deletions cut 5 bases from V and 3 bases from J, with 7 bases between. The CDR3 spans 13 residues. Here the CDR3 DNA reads TGTGCCAGCAGTCCCCAGTACACCGGGGAGCTGTTTTTT. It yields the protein CASSPQYTGELFF.

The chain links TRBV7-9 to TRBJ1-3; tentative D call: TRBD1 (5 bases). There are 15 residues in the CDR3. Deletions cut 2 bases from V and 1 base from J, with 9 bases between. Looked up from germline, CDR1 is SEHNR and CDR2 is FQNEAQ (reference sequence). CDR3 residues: CASSLQGGSGNTIYF. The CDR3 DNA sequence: TGTGCCAGCAGCTTACAGGGTGGGTCTGGAAACACCATATATTTT.

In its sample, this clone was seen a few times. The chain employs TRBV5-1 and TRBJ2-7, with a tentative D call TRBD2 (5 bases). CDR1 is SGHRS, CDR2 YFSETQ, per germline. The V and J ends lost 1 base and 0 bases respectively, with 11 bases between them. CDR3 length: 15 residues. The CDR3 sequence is CASSLSGVSSYEQYF. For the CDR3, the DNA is TGCGCCAGCAGCTTGTCCGGGGTGAGCTCCTACGAGCAGTACTTC.

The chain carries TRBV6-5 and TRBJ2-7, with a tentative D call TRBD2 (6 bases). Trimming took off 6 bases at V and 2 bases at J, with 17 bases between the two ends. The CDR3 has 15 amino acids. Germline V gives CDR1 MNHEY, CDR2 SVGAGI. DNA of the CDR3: TGTGCCAGCAGCCTCTCCGGGACGGGAGCCTACGAGCAGTACTTC. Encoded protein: CASSLSGTGAYEQYF.

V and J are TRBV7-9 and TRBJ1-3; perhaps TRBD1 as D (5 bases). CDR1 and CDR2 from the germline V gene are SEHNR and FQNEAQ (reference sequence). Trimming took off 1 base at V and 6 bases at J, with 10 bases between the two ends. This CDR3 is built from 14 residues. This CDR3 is CASSLGQNINTIYF. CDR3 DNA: TGTGCCAGCAGCTTAGGACAGAACATAAACACCATATATTTT.